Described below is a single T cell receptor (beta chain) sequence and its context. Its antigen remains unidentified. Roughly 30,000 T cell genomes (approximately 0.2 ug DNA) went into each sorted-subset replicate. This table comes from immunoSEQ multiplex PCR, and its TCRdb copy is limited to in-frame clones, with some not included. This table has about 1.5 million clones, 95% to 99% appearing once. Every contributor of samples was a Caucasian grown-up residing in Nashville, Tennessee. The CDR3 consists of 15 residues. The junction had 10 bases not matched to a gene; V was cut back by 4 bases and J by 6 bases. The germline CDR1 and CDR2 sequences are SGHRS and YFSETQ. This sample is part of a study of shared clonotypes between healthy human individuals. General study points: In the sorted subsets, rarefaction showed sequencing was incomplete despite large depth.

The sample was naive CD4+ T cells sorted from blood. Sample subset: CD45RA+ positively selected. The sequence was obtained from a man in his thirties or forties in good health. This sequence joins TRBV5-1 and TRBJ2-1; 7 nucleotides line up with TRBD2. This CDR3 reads CASSGGLTHRNEQFF. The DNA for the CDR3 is TGCGCCAGCAGCGGGGGACTAACCCACCGCAATGAGCAGTTCTTC.